This T cell receptor beta chain emerged from a study of shared clonotypes between healthy human individuals. Across the study: A couple of women and three men aged 18 to 49 served as donors. The study's findings and limits: The study found about 5% of naive CD4 clonotypes shared across a few donors.

The healthy adult donors were HIV-negative and reported no recent acute infections or vaccinations. The germline V gene has CDR1 KGHSH and CDR2 LQKENI. The CDR3 is 14 amino acids. Trimming took 5 bases from V and 2 from J; bases not matched to a gene: 5. With regard to this clone: Its cognate antigen is unknown.

Assay: immunoSEQ multiplex PCR; the TCRdb copy retains only in-frame clones and omits some. The table has approximately 720,000 clones, roughly 78% seen once. The receptor's source is a woman aged 25 to 39 in good health. Sequencing was done on a sample of memory CD4+ T cells sorted from blood. Subset reported: CD45RA-negative fraction. The chain uses TRBV18 and TRBJ2-5; 7 positions match TRBD1. CDR3 residues: CASSWDSRQETQYF. The CDR3 bases are TGTGCCAGCTCATGGGACAGCAGACAAGAGACCCAGTACTTC.